These 24 T cell receptor beta chains came from one sample sequenced in a study of OX40 agonist ivuxolimab in advanced cancers. Libraries were made using the immunoSEQ multiplex PCR assay. TCRdb re-hosts the immuneACCESS table, in-frame sequences only. Its copies lack some clones; in the studies checked, an unresolved V gene accounts for under half of them, and the cause for the rest is not known. This sample comprises more than 65,000 clones, 85% to 95% of them detected only once. About 0.95% of the sample is taken by the ten largest. Sequenced here: CD4+ or CD8+ T cells sorted from blood, sampled in a trial of the OX40 agonist ivuxolimab. The receptors stem from an adult with an advanced solid tumor such as melanoma, head and neck, liver or kidney cancer.

The CDR3 here is CASSPTTSPGELFF. CDR3 DNA: TGTGCCAGCAGCCCTACAACTAGTCCCGGGGAGCTGTTTTTT. V and J are TRBV7-2 and TRBJ2-2; TRBD2 is a possible D gene (5 bases). The V and J ends lost 5 bases and 6 bases respectively, with 13 bases between them. The germline gives CDR1 SGHTA, CDR2 FQGNSA. The CDR3 runs to 14 residues. Full variable domain (rest looked up from reference TRBV7-2 and TRBJ2-2): GAGVSQSPSNKVTEKGKDVELRCDPISGHTALYWYRQSLGQGLEFLIYFQGNSAPDKSGLPSDRFSAERTGGSVSTLTIQRTQQEDSAVYLCASSPTTSPGELFFGEGSRLTVL.

V and J are TRBV30 and TRBJ2-5; the D gene is possibly TRBD2 (5 bases). V was clipped by 2 bases and J by 2 bases, with 6 bases between them. This CDR3 comprises 12 residues. Germline CDR1 is GTSNPN and CDR2 is SVGIG (reference sequence). Written as DNA, the CDR3 is TGTGCCTGGAGTCGGGGACAAGAGACCCAGTACTTC. Its protein is CAWSRGQETQYF.

J is TRBJ1-6 and V is TRBV5-8; the match to TRBD1 covers 9 bases. V lost 1 base, J lost 18 bases, and 5 bases stayed unmatched. CDR3 length: 12 amino acids. Germline CDR1 reads SGHTS; CDR2 reads YDEGEE. The CDR3 DNA reads TGTGCCAGCAGCTTGTATAACAGGGGGCACCACTTT. Amino acids: CASSLYNRGHHF.

This chain joins TRBV13 and TRBJ2-5; D gene unclear. CDR1 is PRHDT, CDR2 FYEKMQ, per germline (reference sequence). Trimming removed 4 bases from V and 5 bases from J, with 11 bases in between. The CDR3 is 13 amino acids. The CDR3 region is CASSSRYPETQYF. The CDR3 coding sequence is TGTGCCAGCAGCTCCCGTTACCCGGAGACCCAGTACTTC.

The V and J genes are TRBV4-1 and TRBJ1-5, with D hard to call. V was shortened by 0 bases and J by 9 bases, with 15 bases between the two germline ends. Germline values: CDR1 MGHRA, CDR2 YSYEKL. The CDR3 totals 15 residues. CDR3 amino acids: CASSQDLEEGRPQHF. The CDR3 DNA follows: TGCGCCAGCAGCCAAGATCTGGAGGAGGGTCGGCCCCAGCATTTT.

The chain recombines TRBV5-1 with TRBJ2-2, with 15 nucleotides matching TRBD2. Germline CDR1 and CDR2: SGHRS and YFSETQ. Unmatched junction bases numbered 6, after V lost 4 bases and J lost 5 bases. The CDR3 spans 17 residues. Written as DNA, the CDR3 is TGCGCCAGCAGCCTTGGACTAGCGGGAGGGCCAACCGGGGAGCTGTTTTTT. Its translation: CASSLGLAGGPTGELFF.

The rearrangement uses TRBV19 and TRBJ1-6; D call uncertain. CDR1 is LNHDA and CDR2 is SQIVND in the germline V gene (reference sequence). V lost 5 bases to trimming and J lost 6 bases, with 17 bases between them. The CDR3 loop spans 16 amino acids. Written as DNA, the CDR3 is TGTGCCAGTAGTCCCCCCGGGCCACGGGTTAATTCACCCCTCCACTTT. Residues: CASSPPGPRVNSPLHF.

The CDR3 DNA reads TGTGCCAGCATTCTATCAGGGATCTCCTACGAGCAGTACTTC. This sequence encodes CASILSGISYEQYF. The chain combines TRBV2 with TRBJ2-7; D is possibly TRBD1 (5 bases). The CDR3 covers 14 residues. Trimming removed 7 bases at V and 0 bases at J, with 13 bases between. The germline gives CDR1 SNHLY, CDR2 FYNNEI.

The chain has TRBV6-5 and TRBJ2-2; 10 bases align to TRBD2. Trimming cost V 4 bases and J 13 bases; bases outside gene matches: 9. Germline-derived CDR1 and CDR2 are MNHEY and SVGAGI. The CDR3 has 14 amino acids. The CDR3 here is CASSSGTSAQGLFF. DNA of the CDR3: TGTGCCAGCAGTTCCGGGACTAGCGCCCAGGGGCTGTTTTTT.

V and J are TRBV5-6 and TRBJ2-3; D is ambiguous. CDR1 is SGHDT, CDR2 YYEEEE, per germline. V gave up 0 bases and J gave up 4 bases, with 12 bases separating them. The CDR3 covers 15 residues. Written as DNA, the CDR3 is TGTGCCAGCAGCTTGGGGAGTACGCACGCAGATACGCAGTATTTT. Translating gives CASSLGSTHADTQYF.

The chain is built from TRBV5-1 and TRBJ2-2, with D perhaps TRBD1 (6 bases). Looked up from germline, CDR1 is SGHRS and CDR2 is YFSETQ. V lost 0 bases to trimming and J lost 1 base, with 10 bases between them. The CDR3 has 16 amino acids. CDR3 nucleotide sequence: TGCGCCAGCAGCTTGGCCGAGACAGGGAACACCGGGGAGCTGTTTTTT. As protein: CASSLAETGNTGELFF.

This clone showed up just once. The chain couples TRBV5-4 to TRBJ2-7; D might be TRBD2 (7 bases). This CDR3 is built from 13 residues. With 0 bases removed from V and 6 bases from J, the gap between germline ends came to 10 bases. Germline V gene data show CDR1 as SGHNT and CDR2 as YYREEE (reference sequence). CDR3 sequence (DNA): TGTGCCAGCAGCTTGGTAGGGGGGGGCGAGCAGTACTTC. Translation: CASSLVGGGEQYF.

This chain links TRBV6-5 with TRBJ2-1; 7 bases are shared with TRBD2. The ends lost 2 bases at V and 4 bases at J; junction bases unmatched: 5. Per germline, CDR1 MNHEY and CDR2 SVGAGI. CDR3 length equals 15 residues. Here the CDR3 DNA reads TGTGCCAGCAGTTACCGGGGGGTCGGGTACAATGAGCAGTTCTTC. This translates into CASSYRGVGYNEQFF.

The V call is TRBV6-1, the J call TRBJ2-7, with D possibly matching TRBD1 (6 bases). Between the trimmed V and J ends, which lost 1 base and 5 bases, there was a span of 12 bases. There are 14 residues in the CDR3. The germline V gene has CDR1 MNHNS and CDR2 SASEGT. The CDR3: CASSEDRAPHEQYF. CDR3 coding DNA: TGTGCCAGCAGTGAAGACAGGGCCCCCCACGAGCAGTACTTC.

The genes are TRBV11-3 and TRBJ2-1; TRBD1 aligns across 8 bases. V lost 1 base, J lost 7 bases, and 9 bases stayed unmatched. The CDR3 extends over 16 amino acids. Per germline, CDR1 SGHNT and CDR2 YENEEA. CDR3 sequence: CASSLGPPQGANEQFF. CDR3 nucleotides: TGTGCCAGCAGCTTAGGCCCCCCCCAGGGGGCAAATGAGCAGTTCTTC. Based on the CDR3 plus reference TRBV11-3 and TRBJ2-1, the full variable domain is EAGVVQSPRYKIIEKKQPVAFWCNPISGHNTLYWYLQNLGQGPELLIRYENEEAVDDSQLPKDRFSAERLKGVDSTLKIQPAELGDSAVYLCASSLGPPQGANEQFFGPGTRLTVL.

The V call is TRBV14, the J call TRBJ1-2; 11 bases align to TRBD1. With V trimmed by 4 bases and J by 8 bases, 6 bases remained unmatched. The CDR3 spans 14 residues. CDR1 is SGHDN and CDR2 is FVKESK in the germline V gene. The chain's CDR3 is CASSPGQGAWGYTF. The CDR3 coding sequence is TGTGCCAGCAGCCCAGGACAGGGGGCTTGGGGCTACACCTTC. Full variable domain (remainder filled in from reference TRBV14 and TRBJ1-2): EAGVTQFPSHSVIEKGQTVTLRCDPISGHDNLYWYRRVMGKEIKFLLHFVKESKQDESGMPNNRFLAERTGGTYSTLKVQPAELEDSGVYFCASSPGQGAWGYTFGSGTRLTVV.

The genes are TRBV18 and TRBJ1-5, with TRBD1 matching over 8 bases. V dropped 4 bases and J dropped 3; count of bases not matched to a gene: 8. CDR3 size: 16 residues. Germline CDR1 reads KGHSH; CDR2 reads LQKENI. CDR3 residues: CASSQTGTGNNQPQHF. The DNA for the CDR3 is TGTGCCAGCTCACAGACCGGGACAGGCAACAATCAGCCCCAGCATTTT.

This chain connects TRBV23-1 to TRBJ1-4; weak D call: TRBD1 (5 bases). TRBV23-1 is an open reading frame whose function is uncertain. The length of the CDR3 is 13 residues. V lost 4 bases to trimming and J lost 7 bases, with 10 bases between them. The CDR3 DNA sequence: TGCGCCAGCAGTCGCCCTGGGGGTGAAAAACTGTTTTTT. Translating it yields CASSRPGGEKLFF.

The chain carries TRBV6-6 and TRBJ2-7; 7 nucleotides agree with TRBD1. There are 15 residues in the CDR3. J lost 3 bases, V lost 1 base, and 6 bases had no gene match. In germline, CDR1 is MNHNY, CDR2 SVGAGI (reference sequence). The CDR3 region is CASSYYDRDHYEQYF. In DNA, the CDR3 is TGTGCCAGCAGTTACTACGACAGGGATCACTACGAGCAGTACTTC.

The chain links TRBV5-6 to TRBJ2-5; D gene ambiguous. Per the germline V gene, CDR1 is SGHDT and CDR2 is YYEEEE. Trimming left V 6 bases short and J 1 base short, with 22 bases between. The CDR3 is 17 residues long. The CDR3 sequence is CASTPLVVLGAQETQYF. CDR3 in DNA: TGTGCCAGCACCCCCCTCGTAGTGTTGGGCGCCCAAGAGACCCAGTACTTC.

V usage is TRBV6-6 and J usage is TRBJ2-7, with a weak D call TRBD2 (5 bases). Germline CDR1 reads MNHNY; CDR2 reads SVGAGI (reference sequence). With 0 bases removed from V and 4 bases from J, the gap between germline ends came to 16 bases. The CDR3 has 16 amino acids. The CDR3 sequence is CASSYSRGTHSYEQYF. CDR3 DNA: TGTGCCAGCAGTTACTCTCGGGGAACCCACAGTTACGAGCAGTACTTC.

J is TRBJ2-5 and V is TRBV5-1, with 14 bases matching TRBD2. Germline V lookup: CDR1 SGHRS, CDR2 YFSETQ. CDR3 length: 18 amino acids. The J segment lost 2 bases and the V segment lost 0 bases, leaving 6 bases of the junction unmatched. CDR3 bases: TGCGCCAGCAGCTTGGCGGGACTAGCGGGAGACGAACAAGAGACCCAGTACTTC. Amino acids: CASSLAGLAGDEQETQYF.

The chain carries TRBV18 and TRBJ2-1; tentatively, D is TRBD2 (5 bases). The CDR3 is 15 amino acids. Germline V gene lookup returns CDR1 KGHSH and CDR2 LQKENI. The ends were cut back, 6 bases at V and 4 bases at J, with 16 bases in the middle. In DNA form, the CDR3 reads TGTGCCAGCTCCGAGGGCCCTGCCTCATACAATGAGCAGTTCTTC. Encoded protein: CASSEGPASYNEQFF. Variable domain in full (rest from reference TRBV18 and TRBJ2-1): NAGVMQNPRHLVRRRGQEARLRCSPMKGHSHVYWYRQLPEEGLKFMVYLQKENIIDESGMPKERFSAEFPKEGPSILRIQQVVRGDSAAYFCASSEGPASYNEQFFGPGTRLTVL.

This chain links TRBV30 with TRBJ2-2; no firm D call. CDR1 is GTSNPN and CDR2 is SVGIG in the germline V gene (reference sequence). The CDR3 has 15 residues. Trimming took off 4 bases at V and 8 bases at J, with 20 bases between the two ends. CDR3 nucleotide sequence: TGTGCCTGGACCTCCCACTCCTTGTTTTGGGGGGAGCTGTTTTTT. Encoded protein: CAWTSHSLFWGELFF.